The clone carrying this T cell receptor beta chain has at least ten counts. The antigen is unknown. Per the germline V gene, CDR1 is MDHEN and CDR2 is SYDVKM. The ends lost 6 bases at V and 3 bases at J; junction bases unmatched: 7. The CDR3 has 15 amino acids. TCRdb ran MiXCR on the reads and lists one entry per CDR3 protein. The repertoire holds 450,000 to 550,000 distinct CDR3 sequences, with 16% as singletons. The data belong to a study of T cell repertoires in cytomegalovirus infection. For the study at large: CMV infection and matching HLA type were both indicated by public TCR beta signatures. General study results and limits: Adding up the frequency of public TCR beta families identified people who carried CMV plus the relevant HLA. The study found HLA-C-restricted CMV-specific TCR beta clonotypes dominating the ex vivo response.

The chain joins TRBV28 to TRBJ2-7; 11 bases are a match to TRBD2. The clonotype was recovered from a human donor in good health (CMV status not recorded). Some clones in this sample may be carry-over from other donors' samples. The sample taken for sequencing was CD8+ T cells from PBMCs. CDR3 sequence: CASSYSSGRFYEQYF. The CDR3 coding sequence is TGTGCCAGCAGCTACTCTAGCGGGAGGTTCTACGAGCAGTACTTC.